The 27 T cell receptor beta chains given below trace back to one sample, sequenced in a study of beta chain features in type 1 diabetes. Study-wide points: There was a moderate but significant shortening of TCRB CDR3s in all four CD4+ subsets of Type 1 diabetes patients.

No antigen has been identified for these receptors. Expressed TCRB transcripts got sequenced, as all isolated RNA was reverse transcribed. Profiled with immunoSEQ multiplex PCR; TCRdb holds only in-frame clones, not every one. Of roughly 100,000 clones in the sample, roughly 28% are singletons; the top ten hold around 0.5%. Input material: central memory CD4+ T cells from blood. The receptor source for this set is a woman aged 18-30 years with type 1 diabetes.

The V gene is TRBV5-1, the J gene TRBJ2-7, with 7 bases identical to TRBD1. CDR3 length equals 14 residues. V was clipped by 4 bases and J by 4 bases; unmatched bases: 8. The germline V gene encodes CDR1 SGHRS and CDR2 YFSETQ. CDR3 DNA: TGCGCCAGCAGCCCCGAGGGGGCTGGGTACGAGCAGTACGTC. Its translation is CASSPEGAGYEQYV.

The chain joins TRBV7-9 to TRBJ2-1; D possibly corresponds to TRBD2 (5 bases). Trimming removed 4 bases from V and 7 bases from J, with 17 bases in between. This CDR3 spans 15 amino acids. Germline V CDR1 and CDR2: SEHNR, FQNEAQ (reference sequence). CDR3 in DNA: TGTGCCAGCAGCTGGAGGCGTGGCGGAGGTAATGAGCAGTTCTTC. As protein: CASSWRRGGGNEQFF.

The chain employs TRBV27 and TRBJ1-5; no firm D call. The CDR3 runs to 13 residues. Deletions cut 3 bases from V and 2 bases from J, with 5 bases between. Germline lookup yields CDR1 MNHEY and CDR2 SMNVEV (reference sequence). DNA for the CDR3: TGTGCCAGCAGTTTTACGGGCAATCAGCCCCAGCATTTT. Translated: CASSFTGNQPQHF.

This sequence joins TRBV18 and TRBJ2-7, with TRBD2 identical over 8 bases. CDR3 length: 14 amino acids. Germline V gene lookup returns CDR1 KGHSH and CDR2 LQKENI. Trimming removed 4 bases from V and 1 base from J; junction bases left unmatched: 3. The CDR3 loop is CASSLAGRSYEQYV. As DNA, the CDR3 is TGTGCCAGCTCACTAGCGGGAAGGTCCTACGAGCAGTACGTC.

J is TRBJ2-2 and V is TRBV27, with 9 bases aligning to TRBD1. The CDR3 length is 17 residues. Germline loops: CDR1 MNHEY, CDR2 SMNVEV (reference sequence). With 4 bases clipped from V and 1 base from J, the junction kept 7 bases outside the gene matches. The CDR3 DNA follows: TGTGCCAGCAGTTCCTCATCGACAGGGGGGAACACCGGGGAGCTGTTTTTT. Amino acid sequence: CASSSSSTGGNTGELFF.

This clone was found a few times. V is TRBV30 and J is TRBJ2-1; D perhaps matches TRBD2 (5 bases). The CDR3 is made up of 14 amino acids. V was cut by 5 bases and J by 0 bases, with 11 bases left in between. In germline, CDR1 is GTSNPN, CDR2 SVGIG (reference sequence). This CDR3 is CAWQRTSSYNEQFF. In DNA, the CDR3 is TGTGCCTGGCAACGTACTAGCTCCTACAATGAGCAGTTCTTC.

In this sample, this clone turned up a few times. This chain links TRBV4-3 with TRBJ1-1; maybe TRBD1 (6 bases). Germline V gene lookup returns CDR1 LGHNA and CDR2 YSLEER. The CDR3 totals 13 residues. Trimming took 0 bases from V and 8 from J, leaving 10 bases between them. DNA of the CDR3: TGCGCCAGCAGCCAAGAGGGGGCCAGGGAAGCTTTCTTT. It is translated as CASSQEGAREAFF.

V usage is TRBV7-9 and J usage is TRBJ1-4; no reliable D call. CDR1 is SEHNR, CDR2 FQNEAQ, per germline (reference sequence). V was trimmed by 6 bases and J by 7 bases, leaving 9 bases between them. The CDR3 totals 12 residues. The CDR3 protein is CASSNVGEKLFF. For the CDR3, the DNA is TGTGCCAGCAGTAACGTCGGTGAAAAACTGTTTTTT.

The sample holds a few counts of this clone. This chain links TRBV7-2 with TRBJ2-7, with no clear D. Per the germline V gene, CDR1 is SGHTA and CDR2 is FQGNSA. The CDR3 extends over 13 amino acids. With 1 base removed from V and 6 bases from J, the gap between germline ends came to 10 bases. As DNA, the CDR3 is TGTGCCAGCAGCTTAGGTAGACAAGGCGAGCAGTACGTC. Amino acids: CASSLGRQGEQYV.

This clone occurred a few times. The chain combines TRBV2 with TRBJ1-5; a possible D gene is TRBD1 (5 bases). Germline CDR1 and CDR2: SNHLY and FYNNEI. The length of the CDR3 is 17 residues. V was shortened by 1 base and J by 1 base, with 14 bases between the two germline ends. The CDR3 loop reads CASSEGGGTRSNQPQHF. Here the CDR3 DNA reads TGTGCCAGCAGTGAAGGGGGGGGGACTCGAAGCAATCAGCCCCAGCATTTT.

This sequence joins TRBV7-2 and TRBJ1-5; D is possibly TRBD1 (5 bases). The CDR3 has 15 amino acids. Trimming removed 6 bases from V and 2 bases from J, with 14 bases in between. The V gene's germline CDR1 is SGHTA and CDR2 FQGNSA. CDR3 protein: CASSPQGGGNQPQHF. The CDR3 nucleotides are TGTGCCAGCAGTCCGCAGGGAGGAGGCAATCAGCCCCAGCATTTT.

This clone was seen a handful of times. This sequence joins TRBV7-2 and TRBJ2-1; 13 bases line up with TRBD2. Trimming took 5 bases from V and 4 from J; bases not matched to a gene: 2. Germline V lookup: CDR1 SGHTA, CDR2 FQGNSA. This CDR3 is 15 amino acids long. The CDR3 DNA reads TGTGCCAGCAGCGCACTAGCGGGAGGGTACAATGAGCAGTTCTTC. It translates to CASSALAGGYNEQFF.

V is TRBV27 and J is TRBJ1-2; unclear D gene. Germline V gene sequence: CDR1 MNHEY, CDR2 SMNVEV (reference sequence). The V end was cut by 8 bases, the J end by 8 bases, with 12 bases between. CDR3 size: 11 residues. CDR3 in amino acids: CASLRHLGYTF. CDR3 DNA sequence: TGTGCCAGCCTACGTCACCTCGGCTACACCTTC.

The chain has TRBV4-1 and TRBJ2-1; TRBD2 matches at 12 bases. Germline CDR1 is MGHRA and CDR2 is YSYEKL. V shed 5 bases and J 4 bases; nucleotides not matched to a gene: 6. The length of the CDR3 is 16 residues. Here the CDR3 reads CASSTTLAGGYNEQFF. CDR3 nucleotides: TGCGCCAGCAGCACAACTCTAGCGGGAGGGTACAATGAGCAGTTCTTC.

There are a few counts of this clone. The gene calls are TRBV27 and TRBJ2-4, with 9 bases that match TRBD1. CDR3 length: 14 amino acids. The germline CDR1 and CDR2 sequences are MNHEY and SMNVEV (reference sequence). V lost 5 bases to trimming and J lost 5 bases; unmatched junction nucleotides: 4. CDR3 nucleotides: TGTGCCAGCAGTGGCCGGGACAGGGAAAACATTCAGTACTTC. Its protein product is CASSGRDRENIQYF.

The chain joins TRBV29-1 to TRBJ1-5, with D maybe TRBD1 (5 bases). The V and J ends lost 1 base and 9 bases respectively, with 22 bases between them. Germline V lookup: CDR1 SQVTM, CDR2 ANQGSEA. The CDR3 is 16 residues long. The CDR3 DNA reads TGCAGCGTTGAAGTCCCTGGAGGAGGGATAAGGGGGCCCCAGCATTTT. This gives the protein CSVEVPGGGIRGPQHF.

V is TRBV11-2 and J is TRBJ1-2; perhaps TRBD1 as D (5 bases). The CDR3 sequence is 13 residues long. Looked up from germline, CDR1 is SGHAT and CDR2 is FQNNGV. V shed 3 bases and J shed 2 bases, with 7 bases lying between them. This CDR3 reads CASSFTGNYGYTF. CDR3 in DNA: TGTGCCAGCAGCTTTACAGGAAACTATGGCTACACCTTC.

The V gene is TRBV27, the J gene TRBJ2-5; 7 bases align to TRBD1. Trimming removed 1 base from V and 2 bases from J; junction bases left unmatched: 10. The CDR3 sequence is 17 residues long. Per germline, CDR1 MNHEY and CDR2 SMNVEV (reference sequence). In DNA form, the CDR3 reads TGTGCCAGCAGTTTATGGGGCCCCGGGACAGAACAAGAGACCCAGTACTTC. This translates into CASSLWGPGTEQETQYF.

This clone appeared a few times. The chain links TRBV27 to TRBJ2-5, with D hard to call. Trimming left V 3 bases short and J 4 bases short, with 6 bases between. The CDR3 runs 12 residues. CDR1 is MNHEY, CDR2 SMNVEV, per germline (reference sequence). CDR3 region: CASSLERETQYF. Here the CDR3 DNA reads TGTGCCAGCAGTTTGGAGCGAGAGACCCAGTACTTC.

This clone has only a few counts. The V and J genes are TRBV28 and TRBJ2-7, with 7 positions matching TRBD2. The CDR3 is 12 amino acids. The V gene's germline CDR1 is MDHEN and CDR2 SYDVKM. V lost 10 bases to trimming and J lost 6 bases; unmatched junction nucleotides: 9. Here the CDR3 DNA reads TGTGCCACTTGGACTAGTTCGTCCGAGCAGTACTTC. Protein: CATWTSSSEQYF.

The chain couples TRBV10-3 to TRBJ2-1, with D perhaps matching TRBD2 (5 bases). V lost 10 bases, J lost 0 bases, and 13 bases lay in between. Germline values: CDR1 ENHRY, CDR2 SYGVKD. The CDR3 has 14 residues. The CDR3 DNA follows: TGTGCCACCTCCCTAGCCCTCTCCTACAATGAGCAGTTCTTC. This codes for CATSLALSYNEQFF.

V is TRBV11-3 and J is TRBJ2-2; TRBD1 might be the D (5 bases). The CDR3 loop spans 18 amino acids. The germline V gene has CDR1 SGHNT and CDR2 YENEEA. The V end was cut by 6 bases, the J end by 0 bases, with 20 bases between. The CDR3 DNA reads TGTGCCAGCAGGTCTTGGGTATGGGCAGGGACGAACACCGGGGAGCTGTTTTTT. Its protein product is CASRSWVWAGTNTGELFF.

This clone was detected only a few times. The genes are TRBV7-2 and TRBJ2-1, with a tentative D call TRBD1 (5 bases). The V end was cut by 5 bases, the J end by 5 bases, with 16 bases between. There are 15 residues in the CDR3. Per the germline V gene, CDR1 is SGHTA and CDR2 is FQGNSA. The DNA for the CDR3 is TGTGCCAGCAGCAAGGGGCCAGGACAAAACAATGAGCAGTTCTTC. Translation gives CASSKGPGQNNEQFF.

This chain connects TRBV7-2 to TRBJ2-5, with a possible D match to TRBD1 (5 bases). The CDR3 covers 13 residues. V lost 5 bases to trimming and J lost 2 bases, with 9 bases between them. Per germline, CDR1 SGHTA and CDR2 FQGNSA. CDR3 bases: TGTGCCAGCAGCGTGACAGTACAAGAGACCCAGTACTTC. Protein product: CASSVTVQETQYF. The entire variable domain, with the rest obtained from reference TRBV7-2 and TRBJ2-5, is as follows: GAGVSQSPSNKVTEKGKDVELRCDPISGHTALYWYRQSLGQGLEFLIYFQGNSAPDKSGLPSDRFSAERTGGSVSTLTIQRTQQEDSAVYLCASSVTVQETQYFGPGTRLLVL.

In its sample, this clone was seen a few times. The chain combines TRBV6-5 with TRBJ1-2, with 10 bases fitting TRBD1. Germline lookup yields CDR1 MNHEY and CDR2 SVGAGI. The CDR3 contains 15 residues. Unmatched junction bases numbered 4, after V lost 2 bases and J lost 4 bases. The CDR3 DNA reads TGTGCCAGCAGTTACGGGACAGGGGCCACCTATGGCTACACCTTC. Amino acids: CASSYGTGATYGYTF.

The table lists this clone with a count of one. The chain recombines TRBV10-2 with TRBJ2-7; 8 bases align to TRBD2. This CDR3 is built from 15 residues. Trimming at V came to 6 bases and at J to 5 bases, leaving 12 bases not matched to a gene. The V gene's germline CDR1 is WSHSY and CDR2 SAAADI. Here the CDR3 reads CASREYRLARNEQYV. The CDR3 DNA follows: TGCGCCAGCAGGGAATATAGACTAGCGAGGAACGAGCAGTACGTC.

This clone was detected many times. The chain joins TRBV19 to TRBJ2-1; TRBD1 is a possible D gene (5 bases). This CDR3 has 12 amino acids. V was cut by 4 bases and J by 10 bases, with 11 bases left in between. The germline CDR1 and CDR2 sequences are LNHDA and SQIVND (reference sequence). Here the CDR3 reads CASSKPAGEQFF. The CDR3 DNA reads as TGTGCCAGTAGTAAGCCGGCAGGGGAGCAGTTCTTC.